This T cell receptor beta chain emerged from a study of blood T cell repertoires in COVID-19 (dated by TCRdb to the early 2020s). For the wider study: Samples covering the acute and convalescent phases of COVID-19 were provided by collaborators in the United States, Italy and Spain. Where HLA class I and class II types were available, the types were taken from metadata supplied by the sample provider, not from assay-based typing. The dataset comprised deeply sampled blood TCRbeta repertoires from subjects exposed to, actively infected with, or recovered from COVID-19. The material from the prospective study consisted of cDNA or gDNA derived from T cells, B-cell-depleted T cells, or PBMCs. The repertoires were made available in a free public database intended to serve as a resource for research on the immune response to SARS-CoV-2. Nearly every sample came with metadata listing a de-identified subject ID, COVID-19 status, age in years and sex. Samples were obtained from the ongoing ImmuneRACE study (first 160 participants) and from over a thousand subjects provided by 6 global collaborators.

The collaborating institutions used their own protocols to collect whole blood in K2EDTA tubes. For TCRbeta analysis, collaborator samples were shipped as frozen whole blood, as isolated PBMCs, or as DNA extracted from either sample type. Overall study outcomes, separate from this receptor: How much clinical and demographic metadata was included differed by source and by participant, and the metadata was provided uncurated.

About this clone: The antigen it recognizes is unknown. Base qualities were left out, and no much larger clone turns up one base away.

The immunoSEQ Assay, a bias-controlled multiplex PCR, was used to amplify TCRbeta CDR3 regions from genomic DNA. Per the source publication's procedure: Nucleated cell counts per sample were estimated from amplification of reference gene primers within the assay. Sequence reads were collapsed and filtered to measure the absolute abundance of every unique TCRbeta CDR3 rearrangement. Productive Simpson clonality was computed per sample as the square root of Simpson's diversity index over productive rearrangements. Imported from immuneACCESS, the table was reduced by TCRdb to in-frame sequences with V and J called. These copies leave out some clones; in studies compared against another copy, an unresolved V gene accounts for under half, and the cause of the remainder is not known. D and trimming come from the DNA, and the V and J calls and clone size come from that table. Recorded for this sample are around 250,000 clones; 75% to 90% of them occurred a single time. The ten largest make up roughly 8.6% of the sample.

The germline V gene sets CDR1 to SNHLY and CDR2 to FYNNEI. Trimming removed 8 bases from V and 5 bases from J, leaving 15 bases between the germline ends. CDR3 length: 13 amino acids, cysteine to phenylalanine. The DNA shown is the 39-base CDR3, in frame from base 1. Sequencing input: peripheral blood. The sequence was collected from a human donor in a cohort sampled during active COVID-19. The chain is encoded by TRBV2 joined to TRBJ1-1; the D gene lacks a confident call. The CDR3 is CASQPNELTEAFF. In nucleotides, the sequence is TGTGCCAGCCAACCGAACGAACTGACTGAAGCTTTCTTT.